The T cell receptor (beta chain) under discussion was sequenced for a study of blood T cell repertoires in COVID-19 (dated by TCRdb to the early 2020s). About the study as a whole: The collaborator samples originated in the United States, Italy and Spain and spanned the acute and convalescent phases of COVID-19. Samples were obtained from the ongoing ImmuneRACE study (first 160 participants) and from some 1,300 subjects provided by 6 global collaborators. The repertoires were made available in a free public database intended to serve as a resource for research on the immune response to SARS-CoV-2. The dataset comprised deeply sampled blood TCRbeta repertoires from subjects exposed to, actively infected with, or recovered from COVID-19. The prospective study material was composed of cDNA or gDNA derived from T cells, B-cell-depleted T cells, or PBMCs. Nearly every sample came with metadata listing a de-identified subject ID, COVID-19 status, age in years and sex. Where available, HLA class I and class II types were obtained from metadata supplied by the sample provider rather than from assay-based typing. The study at large found these results: Clinical and demographic metadata were provided uncurated, with the amount varying by source and participant.

TCRbeta CDR3 regions were amplified from genomic DNA by means of the immunoSEQ Assay, a bias-controlled multiplex PCR. As for the original processing: The number of nucleated cells in each sample was estimated from the amplification of reference gene primers within the assay. To quantify the absolute abundance of each unique TCRbeta CDR3 rearrangement, sequence reads were collapsed and filtered. For each sample, productive Simpson clonality was calculated by taking the square root of Simpson's diversity index across productive rearrangements. This is the immuneACCESS table as TCRdb keeps it, with only in-frame sequences that have V and J called. A part of the clones is gone; compared with another copy, unresolved V genes explain less than half, and the rest is unexplained. Clone size and V and J calls were adopted from that table, with D and trimming inferred from the DNA. This sample is represented by tens of thousands of clones; roughly 72% of them were singletons. The ten largest account for about 6.4% of the sample.

The CDR3 runs 14 amino acids, cysteine and phenylalanine included. Solely the CDR3 DNA is kept, with 42 bases framed from the first base. Looking up the germline V gene (reference sequence) yields CDR1 WNHNN and CDR2 SYGVQD. Each collaborating institution followed its own protocols to collect whole blood in K2EDTA tubes. For TCRbeta analysis, collaborator samples were shipped as frozen whole blood, as isolated PBMCs, or as DNA extracted from either sample type. Notes on this clone: Its antigen is currently not known. No much larger clonotype is one base removed from it; base qualities were not supplied.

The TCR comes from a woman aged 50 to 60 with active or convalescent COVID-19. The receptor chain draws on TRBV10-1 and TRBJ2-2; 11 bases in the middle match TRBD2. The sequenced sample consisted of peripheral blood. The CDR3 in this case is CPPRLAGNTGELFF. The bases are TGCCCCCCTCGACTAGCGGGAAACACCGGGGAGCTGTTTTTT.